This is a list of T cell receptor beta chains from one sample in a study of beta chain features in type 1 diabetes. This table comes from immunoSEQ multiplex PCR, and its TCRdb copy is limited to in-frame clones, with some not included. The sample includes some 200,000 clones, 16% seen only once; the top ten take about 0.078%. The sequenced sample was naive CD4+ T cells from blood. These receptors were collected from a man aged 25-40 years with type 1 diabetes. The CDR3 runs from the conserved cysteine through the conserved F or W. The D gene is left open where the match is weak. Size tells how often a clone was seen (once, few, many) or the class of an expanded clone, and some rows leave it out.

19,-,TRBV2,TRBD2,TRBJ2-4,TGTGCCAGCAGTGATCCCGCGACTAGCGGATTAATAGCCAAAAACATTCAGTACTTC,CASSDPATSGLIAKNIQYF
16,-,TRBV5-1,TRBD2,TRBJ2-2,TGCGCCAGCAGCTTGGATGTAGCGGGAAACACCGGGGAGCTGTTTTTT,CASSLDVAGNTGELFF
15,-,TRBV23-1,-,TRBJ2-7,TGCGCCAGCAGTCAATCGAAAGGCGCAGGAGACGAGCAGTACTTC,CASSQSKGAGDEQYF
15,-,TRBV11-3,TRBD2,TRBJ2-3,TGTGCCAGCAGCGTTAGTAGCGGGGCGGGGAATACGCAGTATTTT,CASSVSSGAGNTQYF
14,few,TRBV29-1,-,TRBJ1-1,TGCAGCGTGGCTCGGACAGCCGTGAACACTGAAGCTTTCTTT,CSVARTAVNTEAFF
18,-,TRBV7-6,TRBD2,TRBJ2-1,TGTGCCAGCAGCTTACCCCTCGGGGCGGGAGGAGCCTACAATGAGCAGTTCTTC,CASSLPLGAGGAYNEQFF
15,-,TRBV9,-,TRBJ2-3,TGTGCCAGCAGCGTAAGAGCGGGTCACACAGATACGCAGTATTTT,CASSVRAGHTDTQYF
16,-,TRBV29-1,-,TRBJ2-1,TGCAGCGTTCGCCTTGGCGGGCAGTCACCCTACAATGAGCAGTTCTTC,CSVRLGGQSPYNEQFF
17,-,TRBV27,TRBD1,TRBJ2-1,TGTGCCAGCACAGGGACAGGGAGGGTGAGCTCCTACAATGAGCAGTTCTTC,CASTGTGRVSSYNEQFF
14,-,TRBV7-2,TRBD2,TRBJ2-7,TGTGCCAGCAGCAACAGCGGGGCGACCTACGAGCAGTACTTC,CASSNSGATYEQYF
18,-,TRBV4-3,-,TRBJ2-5,TGCGCCAGCAGCCAATCTCAAACGGGGGCCCTGCCGGGGGAGACCCAGTACTTC,CASSQSQTGALPGETQYF
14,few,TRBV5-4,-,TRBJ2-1,TGTGCCAGCAGCTCGGAGACCACCTACAATGAGCAGTTCTTC,CASSSETTYNEQFF
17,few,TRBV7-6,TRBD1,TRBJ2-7,TGTGCCAGCAGCTCCCGAGCCGGGACAGCCGCCTCCTACGAGCAGTACTTC,CASSSRAGTAASYEQYF
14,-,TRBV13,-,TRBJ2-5,TGTGCCAGCAGCTTCACACGGTACCAAGAGACCCAGTACTTC,CASSFTRYQETQYF
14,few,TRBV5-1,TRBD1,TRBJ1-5,TGCGCCAGCAGCTTGGGACAGGGCGATCAGCCCCAGCATTTT,CASSLGQGDQPQHF
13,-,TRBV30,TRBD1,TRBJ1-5,TGTGCCTGGAACGGACAGGGCAATCAGCCCCAGCATTTT,CAWNGQGNQPQHF
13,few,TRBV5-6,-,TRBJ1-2,TGTGCCAGCAGCTCGGGGATTAACTATGGCTACACCTTC,CASSSGINYGYTF
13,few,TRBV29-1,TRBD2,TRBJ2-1,TGCAGCGTTCTAGCGGGTAACCGACCCGAGCAGTTCTTC,CSVLAGNRPEQFF
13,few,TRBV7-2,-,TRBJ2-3,TGTGCCAGCAGCGCCCCTGGGGGCGACACGCAGTATTTT,CASSAPGGDTQYF
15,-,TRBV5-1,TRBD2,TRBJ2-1,TGCGCCAGCAGCTTCTTGGCGGGAGAAGGGAATGAGCAGTTCTTC,CASSFLAGEGNEQFF
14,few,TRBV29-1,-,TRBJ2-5,TGCAGCGTTGGTGGACAATCCACCCAAGAGACCCAGTACTTC,CSVGGQSTQETQYF
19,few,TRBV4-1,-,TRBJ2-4,TGCGCCAGCAGCCAGGACAGTCAGCCAACTTTATGGGGCAAAAACATTCAGTACTTC,CASSQDSQPTLWGKNIQYF
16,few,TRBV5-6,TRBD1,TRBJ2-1,TGTGCCAGCAGCTCGTTGACAGGGTTGGGGTACAATGAGCAGTTCTTC,CASSSLTGLGYNEQFF
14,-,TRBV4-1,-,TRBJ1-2,TGCGCCAGCAGCCAAGCAGGGGTAGACTATGGCTACACCTTC,CASSQAGVDYGYTF
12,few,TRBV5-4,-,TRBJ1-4,TGTGCCAGCAGCTTGGACAGCGAAAAACTGTTTTTT,CASSLDSEKLFF
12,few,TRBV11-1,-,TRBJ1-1,TGTGCCAGCGGACAGATGAACACTGAAGCTTTCTTT,CASGQMNTEAFF
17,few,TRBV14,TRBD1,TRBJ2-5,TGTGCCAGCAGCCAAGAAGCTTTGACAGGGCGCGAAGAGACCCAGTACTTC,CASSQEALTGREETQYF
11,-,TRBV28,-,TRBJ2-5,TGTGCCAGCAGCTTCGGGACATTGCTGTACTTC,CASSFGTLLYF
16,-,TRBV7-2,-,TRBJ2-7,TGTGCCAGCAGCCGGGCTCGCGCCAGGAGCTCCTACGAGCAGTACTTC,CASSRARARSSYEQYF
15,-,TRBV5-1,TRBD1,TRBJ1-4,TGCGCCAGCAGCCCGGGGACAGGGATAAGTGAAAAACTGTTTTTT,CASSPGTGISEKLFF
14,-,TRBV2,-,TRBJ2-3,TGTGCCAGCAGGATAGACAGTAGCACAGATACGCAGTATTTT,CASRIDSSTDTQYF
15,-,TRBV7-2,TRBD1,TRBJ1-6,TGTGCCAGCAGCTTGCAGGGGGCGTCAAATTCACCCCTCCACTTT,CASSLQGASNSPLHF
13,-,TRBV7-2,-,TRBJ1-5,TGTGCCAGCAGCCCATCGAGCAATCAGCCCCAGCATTTT,CASSPSSNQPQHF
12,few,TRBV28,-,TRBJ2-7,TGTGCCAGCAGTTCTGTTAGGTACGAGCAGTACTTC,CASSSVRYEQYF
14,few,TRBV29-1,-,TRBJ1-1,TGCAGCGTTGAAGGCAGGGGATATAACACTGAAGCTTTCTTT,CSVEGRGYNTEAFF
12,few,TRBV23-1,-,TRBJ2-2,TGCGCCAGCAGCCACGCCCCCGGGGAGCTGTTTTTT,CASSHAPGELFF
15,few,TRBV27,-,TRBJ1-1,TGTGCCAGCAGTTTGTTAGGGGCGACGAACACTGAAGCTTTCTTT,CASSLLGATNTEAFF
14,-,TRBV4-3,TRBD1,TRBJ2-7,TGCGCCAGCAGCCAGTCAACAGGGGGCGCCGAGCAGTACTTC,CASSQSTGGAEQYF
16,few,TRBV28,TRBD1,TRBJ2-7,TGTGCCAGCAGTTCCCTTTGGGGACAGGGGGCATACGAGCAGTACTTC,CASSSLWGQGAYEQYF
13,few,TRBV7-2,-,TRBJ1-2,TGTGCCAGCAGCTTGCAGTTGAACTATGGCTACACCTTC,CASSLQLNYGYTF
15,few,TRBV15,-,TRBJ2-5,TGTGCCACCAGCAGAGATTTAACAGGTGAAGAGACCCAGTACTTC,CATSRDLTGEETQYF
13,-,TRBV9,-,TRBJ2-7,TGTGCCAGCAGCGTGTTCAGGGAAGGCGAGCAGTACTTC,CASSVFREGEQYF
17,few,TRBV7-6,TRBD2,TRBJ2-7,TGTGCCAGCAGCCCCCGCAAGACTAGCGGGATTCGGTACGAGCAGTACTTC,CASSPRKTSGIRYEQYF
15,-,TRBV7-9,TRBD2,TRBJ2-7,TGTGCCAGCAGTCTCGGGGGGAGCAGGAACTACGAGCAGTACTTC,CASSLGGSRNYEQYF
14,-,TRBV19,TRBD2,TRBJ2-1,TGTGCCAGTACTTTAAGCGGGAGTGTGGATGAGCAGTTCTTC,CASTLSGSVDEQFF
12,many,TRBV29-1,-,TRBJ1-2,TGCAGCGGATTACAGGCGAACTATGGCTACACCTTC,CSGLQANYGYTF
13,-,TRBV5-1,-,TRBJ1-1,TGCGCCAGCAGCTTGGCGGACAGCCAAGAGGCTTTCTTT,CASSLADSQEAFF
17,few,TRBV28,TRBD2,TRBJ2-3,TGTGCCAGCAGTAACCCCATTAGCGGGACGGGCACAGATACGCAGTATTTT,CASSNPISGTGTDTQYF
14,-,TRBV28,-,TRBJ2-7,TGTGCCAGCAGTTTATTAGGGGATAACTACGAGCAGTACTTC,CASSLLGDNYEQYF
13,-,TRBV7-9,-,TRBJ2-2,TGTGCCAGCAGCTTGGACCACACCGGGGAGCTGTTTTTT,CASSLDHTGELFF
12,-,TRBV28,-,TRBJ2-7,TGTGCCAGCAGTTTAATGCAGGGGGAGCAGTACTTC,CASSLMQGEQYF
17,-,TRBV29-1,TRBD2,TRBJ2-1,TGCAGCGTTCATAAGCGGGATGGTGCGAGCTCCTACAATGAGCAGTTCTTC,CSVHKRDGASSYNEQFF
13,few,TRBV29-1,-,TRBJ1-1,TGCAGCGTTCCAAAACCGGGTGACTTCGGAGCTTTCTTT,CSVPKPGDFGAFF
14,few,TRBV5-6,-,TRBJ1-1,TGTGCCAGCAGCCTAGAACAGGGTCCCACTGAAGCTTTCTTT,CASSLEQGPTEAFF
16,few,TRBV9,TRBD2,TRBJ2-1,TGTGCCAGCAGCGTAGAAGGACTAGCGGGAAGCAATGAGCAGTTCTTC,CASSVEGLAGSNEQFF
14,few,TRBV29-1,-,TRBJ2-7,TGCAGCGTTGCTAGACAGGGAGGTTCTTTGGAGCAGTACTTC,CSVARQGGSLEQYF
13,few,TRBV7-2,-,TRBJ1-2,TGTGCCAGCACATTAGCGAGGGAGGGATACTACACCTTC,CASTLAREGYYTF
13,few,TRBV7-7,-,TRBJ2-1,TGTGCCAGCAGCCCGAATTTGGGGAATGAGCAGTTCTTC,CASSPNLGNEQFF